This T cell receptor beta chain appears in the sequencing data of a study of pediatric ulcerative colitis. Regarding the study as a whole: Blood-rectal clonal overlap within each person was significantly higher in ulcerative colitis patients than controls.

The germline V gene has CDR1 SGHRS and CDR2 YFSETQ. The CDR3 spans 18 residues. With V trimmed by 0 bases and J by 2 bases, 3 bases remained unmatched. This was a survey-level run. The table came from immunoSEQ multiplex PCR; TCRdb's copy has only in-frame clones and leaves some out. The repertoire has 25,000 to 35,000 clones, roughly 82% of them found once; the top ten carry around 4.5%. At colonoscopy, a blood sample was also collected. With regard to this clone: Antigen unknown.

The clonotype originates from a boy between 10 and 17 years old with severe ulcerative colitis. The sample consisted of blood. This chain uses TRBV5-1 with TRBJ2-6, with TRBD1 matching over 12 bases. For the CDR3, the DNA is TGCGCCAGCAGCTTGGCGGGACAGGGGGCGACTGGGGCCAACGTCCTGACTTTC. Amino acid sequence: CASSLAGQGATGANVLTF.